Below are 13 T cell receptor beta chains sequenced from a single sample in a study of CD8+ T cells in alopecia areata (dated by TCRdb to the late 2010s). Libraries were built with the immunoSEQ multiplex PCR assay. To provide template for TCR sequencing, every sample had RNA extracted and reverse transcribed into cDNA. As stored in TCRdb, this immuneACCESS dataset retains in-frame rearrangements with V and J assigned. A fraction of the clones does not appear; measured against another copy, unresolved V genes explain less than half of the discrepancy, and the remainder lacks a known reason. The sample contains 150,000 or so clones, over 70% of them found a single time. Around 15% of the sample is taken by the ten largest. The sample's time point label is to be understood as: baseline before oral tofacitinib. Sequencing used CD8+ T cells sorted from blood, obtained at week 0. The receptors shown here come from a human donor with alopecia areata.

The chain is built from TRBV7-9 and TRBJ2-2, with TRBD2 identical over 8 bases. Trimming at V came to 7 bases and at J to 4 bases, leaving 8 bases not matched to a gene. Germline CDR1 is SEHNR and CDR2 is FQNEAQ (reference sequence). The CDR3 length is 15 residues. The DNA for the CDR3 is TGTGCCAGCATCAAAAGGACTAGCAGCACCGGGGAGCTGTTTTTT. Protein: CASIKRTSSTGELFF.

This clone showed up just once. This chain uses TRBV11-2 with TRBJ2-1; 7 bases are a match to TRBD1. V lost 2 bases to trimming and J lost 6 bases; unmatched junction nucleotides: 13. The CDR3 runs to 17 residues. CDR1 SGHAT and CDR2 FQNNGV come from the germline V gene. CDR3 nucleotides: TGTGCCAGCAGCTTAAAGGCGGCAGGGGGTTTTCTCAATGAGCAGTTCTTC. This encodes CASSLKAAGGFLNEQFF. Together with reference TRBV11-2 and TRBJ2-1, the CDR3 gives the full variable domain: EAGVAQSPRYKIIEKRQSVAFWCNPISGHATLYWYQQILGQGPKLLIQFQNNGVVDDSQLPKDRFSAERLKGVDSTLKIQPAKLEDSAVYLCASSLKAAGGFLNEQFFGPGTRLTVL.

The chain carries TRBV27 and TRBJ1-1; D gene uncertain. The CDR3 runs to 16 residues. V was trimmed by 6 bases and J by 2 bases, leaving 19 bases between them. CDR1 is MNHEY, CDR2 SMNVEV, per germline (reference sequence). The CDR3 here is CASRVGWINTNTEAFF. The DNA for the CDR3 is TGTGCCAGCAGGGTTGGGTGGATCAACACAAACACTGAAGCTTTCTTT.

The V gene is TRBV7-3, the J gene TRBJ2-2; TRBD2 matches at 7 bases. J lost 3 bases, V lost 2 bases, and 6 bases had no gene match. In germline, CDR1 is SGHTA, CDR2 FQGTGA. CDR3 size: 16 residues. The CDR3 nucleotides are TGTGCCAGCAGCTTATTAGGCGGGGGAGACACCGGGGAGCTGTTTTTT. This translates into CASSLLGGGDTGELFF.

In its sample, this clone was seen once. CDR3 in amino acids: CASSYSASGSYNEQFF. The CDR3 DNA reads TGTGCCAGCAGTTACTCGGCTAGCGGCTCCTACAATGAGCAGTTCTTC. The J gene is TRBJ2-1, the V gene TRBV6-5, with 7 bases aligning to TRBD2. The length of the CDR3 is 16 residues. CDR1 is MNHEY and CDR2 is SVGAGI in the germline V gene. The ends lost 0 bases at V and 0 bases at J; junction bases unmatched: 2.

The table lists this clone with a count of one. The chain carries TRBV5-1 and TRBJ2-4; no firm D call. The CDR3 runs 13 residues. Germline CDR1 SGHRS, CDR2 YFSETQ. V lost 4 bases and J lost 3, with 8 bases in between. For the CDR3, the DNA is TGCGCCAGCAGCCCCCCGGACAAAAACATTCAGTACTTC. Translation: CASSPPDKNIQYF.

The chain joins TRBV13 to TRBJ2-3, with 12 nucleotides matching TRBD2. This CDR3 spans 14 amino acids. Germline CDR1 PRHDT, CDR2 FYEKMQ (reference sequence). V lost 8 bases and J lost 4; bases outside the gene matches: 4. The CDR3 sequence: CASLPSGGADTQYF. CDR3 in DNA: TGTGCCAGCTTGCCTAGCGGGGGGGCAGATACGCAGTATTTT.

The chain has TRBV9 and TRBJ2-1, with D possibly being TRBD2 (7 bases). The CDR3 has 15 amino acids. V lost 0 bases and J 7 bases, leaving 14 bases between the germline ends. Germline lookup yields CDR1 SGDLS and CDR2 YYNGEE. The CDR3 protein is CASSVGTAGYNEQFF. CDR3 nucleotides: TGTGCCAGCAGCGTAGGGACAGCGGGGTATAATGAGCAGTTCTTC.

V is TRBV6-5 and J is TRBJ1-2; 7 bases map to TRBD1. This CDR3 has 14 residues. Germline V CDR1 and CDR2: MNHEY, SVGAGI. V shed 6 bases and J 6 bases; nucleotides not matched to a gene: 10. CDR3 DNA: TGTGCCAGCAGCCCAACGACAGGGTCGAATGGCTACACCTTC. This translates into CASSPTTGSNGYTF.

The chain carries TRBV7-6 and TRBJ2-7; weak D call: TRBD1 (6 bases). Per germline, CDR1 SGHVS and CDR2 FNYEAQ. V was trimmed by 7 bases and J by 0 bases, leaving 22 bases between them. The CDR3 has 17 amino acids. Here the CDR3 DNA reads TGTGCCAGCACCAAAACTGCCGGGACAAAAAGCTCCTACGAGCAGTACTTC. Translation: CASTKTAGTKSSYEQYF.

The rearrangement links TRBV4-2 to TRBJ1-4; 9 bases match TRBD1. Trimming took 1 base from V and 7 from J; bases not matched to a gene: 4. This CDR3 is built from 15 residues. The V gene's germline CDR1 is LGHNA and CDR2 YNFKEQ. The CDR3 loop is CASSQGDRGGEKLFF. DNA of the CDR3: TGTGCCAGCAGCCAAGGAGACAGGGGGGGTGAAAAACTGTTTTTT.

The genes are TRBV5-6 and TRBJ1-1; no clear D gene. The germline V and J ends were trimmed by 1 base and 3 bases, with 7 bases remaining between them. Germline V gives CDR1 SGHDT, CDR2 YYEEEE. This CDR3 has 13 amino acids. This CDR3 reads CASSLSGDTEAFF. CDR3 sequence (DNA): TGTGCCAGCAGCTTGAGTGGGGACACTGAAGCTTTCTTT.

CDR3 sequence: CASSLDSGAPYEQYF. The CDR3 nucleotides are TGTGCCAGCAGTTTGGATTCAGGGGCCCCCTACGAGCAGTACTTC. This sequence joins TRBV27 and TRBJ2-7; a weak D match, TRBD1 (6 bases). The V gene lost 3 bases and the J gene lost 2 bases, with 14 bases spanning the gap. Germline V gene lookup returns CDR1 MNHEY and CDR2 SMNVEV (reference sequence). The CDR3 totals 15 residues.